The present TCR beta chain was sequenced within a study of blood T cell repertoires in COVID-19 (dated by TCRdb to about 2020). Describing the broader study: Collaborator samples came from the United States, Italy and Spain and covered acute and convalescent phases of COVID-19. The material from the prospective study consisted of cDNA or gDNA derived from T cells, B-cell-depleted T cells, or PBMCs. Deeply sampled blood TCRbeta repertoires from subjects exposed to, actively infected with, or recovered from COVID-19 were included in the dataset. The repertoires were released in a freely available public database intended as a resource for research on the immune response to SARS-CoV-2. The samples were drawn from two sources: the first 160 participants of the ongoing ImmuneRACE study, and 1,254 subjects contributed by 6 global collaborators. Nearly every sample came with metadata listing a de-identified subject ID, COVID-19 status, age in years and sex. Where available, HLA class I and class II types were taken from metadata supplied by the sample provider and were not determined by assay-based typing.

The CDR3, from cysteine to phenylalanine, totals 18 residues. Solely the CDR3 DNA is kept, with 54 bases framed from the first base. As encoded in the germline V gene, CDR1 is SGHVS while CDR2 is FNYEAQ. Trimming accounts for 0 bases at V and 5 bases at J, while the number of junction bases matched to no gene is 10. About this clone itself: Its antigen is currently not known. No much larger clone is present one base from it, and per-base qualities are unavailable.

Study-wide conclusions, independent of this receptor: Clinical and demographic metadata were provided uncurated, with the amount varying by source and participant.

TCRbeta CDR3 regions were amplified from genomic DNA using the immunoSEQ Assay, a bias-controlled multiplex PCR. The original pipeline was this. The number of nucleated cells in each sample was estimated by amplification of reference gene primers within the assay. To quantify the absolute abundance of each unique TCRbeta CDR3 rearrangement, sequence reads were collapsed and filtered. For each sample, productive Simpson clonality was calculated as the square root of Simpson's diversity index over productive rearrangements. The table was pulled from immuneACCESS by TCRdb, which kept in-frame rearrangements only. Such tables lose some clones; where checked, under half of the loss comes from unresolved V genes, and the rest has no known cause. That table is the source of V, J and clone size, and D and trimming were worked out from the DNA. For this sample there are 120,000 to 150,000 clones; around 87% appear just once. Of the sample, just over 3% falls within the top ten clones.

Whole blood was collected in K2EDTA tubes by collaborating institutions according to the institutions' own protocols. For TCRbeta analysis, collaborators shipped samples in one of three forms: frozen whole blood, isolated PBMCs, or DNA extracted from either of those sample types. The chain couples TRBV7-6 to TRBJ2-1, with 10 bases aligning to TRBD1. The specimen sequenced was peripheral blood. The receptor was derived from a woman in her sixties or seventies with active COVID-19. The CDR3 loop reads CASSLAHSDRGVHNEQFF. The nucleotide sequence is given as TGTGCCAGCAGCTTAGCCCATTCGGACAGGGGGGTCCACAATGAGCAGTTCTTC.